Listed below are T cell receptor beta chains from one sample, sequenced in a study of shared clonotypes between healthy human individuals. The assay was immunoSEQ multiplex PCR, and TCRdb's table has in-frame clones only and misses some. Of about 480,000 clones detected, around 79% appear once; the ten largest clones hold around 13%. The sequenced sample consisted of PBMCs. The origin of the receptors is a woman aged 40 to 50 in good health. Some clones in this sample may be carry-over from other donors' samples. Both conserved end residues are part of each CDR3. A D gene is named only where the DNA matches it firmly. Clone size is given for some rows only: seen once, a few or many times, or a class if the clone is expanded.

abundance,j_gene,d_gene,v_gene,CDR3nt,CDR3aa
few,TRBJ2-3,.,TRBV29-1,TGCAGCGTTGTCGCAGCAAGGCATACGCAGTATTTT,CSVVAARHTQYF
.,TRBJ2-7,TRBD1,TRBV27,TGTGCCAGCAGTTTGGGACACAGGGGTTACGAGCAGTACTTC,CASSLGHRGYEQYF
few,TRBJ2-3,.,TRBV11-2,TGTGCCAGCAGCGTAGGACATGCGGGAGATACGCAGTATTTT,CASSVGHAGDTQYF
.,TRBJ2-3,TRBD1,TRBV5-1,TGCGCCAGCAGCGTGACAGGGGATACTAGCACAGATACGCAGTATTTT,CASSVTGDTSTDTQYF
once,TRBJ2-1,.,TRBV7-9,TGTGCCAGCAGCTTAGTATCGGACAGACGCTCCTACAATGAGCAGTTCTTC,CASSLVSDRRSYNEQFF
.,TRBJ2-5,TRBD2,TRBV5-1,TGCGCCAGCGGGCTAGCGGGGACCTTCAGGGAGACCCAGTACTTC,CASGLAGTFRETQYF
.,TRBJ2-7,.,TRBV7-6,TGTGCCAGCAGACCTAGCCCCGCTACCTACGAGCAGTACTTC,CASRPSPATYEQYF
.,TRBJ2-2,TRBD1,TRBV6-5,TGTGCCAGCAGACCCAGGGGGCGAACCGGGGAGCTGTTTTTT,CASRPRGRTGELFF
.,TRBJ2-3,TRBD2,TRBV11-3,TGTGCCAGCAGCTTAGGAGGTAGCGGGGCAGATACGCAGTATTTT,CASSLGGSGADTQYF
.,TRBJ2-3,TRBD2,TRBV11-2,TGTGCCAGCAGCTTACTAGCGGGCATTACTAGCACAGATACGCAGTATTTT,CASSLLAGITSTDTQYF
.,TRBJ2-2,TRBD2,TRBV7-9,TGTGCCAGCAGGGACCGGGACTACAACACCGGGGAGCTGTTTTTT,CASRDRDYNTGELFF
.,TRBJ2-7,TRBD1,TRBV2,TGTGCCACCGGGACAGACGCCCCTGGGGAGCAGTACTTC,CATGTDAPGEQYF
.,TRBJ2-5,.,TRBV11-2,TGTGCCAGCAGGTACACAGGACAAGAGACCCAGTACTTC,CASRYTGQETQYF
.,TRBJ1-2,TRBD1,TRBV30,TGTGCCTGGAGTGTGGCGGACAGGGGGCCGGGTGGCTACACCTTC,CAWSVADRGPGGYTF
.,TRBJ2-2,TRBD1,TRBV28,TGTGCCAGCAGTTTCACTCAACACACAGGGGCGAACACCGGGGAGCTGTTTTTT,CASSFTQHTGANTGELFF
.,TRBJ1-1,TRBD1,TRBV11-1,TGTGCCAGCAGCTACACAGGGGGCACTGAAGCTTTCTTT,CASSYTGGTEAFF
.,TRBJ1-2,.,TRBV14,TGTGCCAGCAGCCAAGATCTGTCGGACAACTATGGCTACACCTTC,CASSQDLSDNYGYTF
.,TRBJ2-1,TRBD2,TRBV5-1,TGCGCCAGCAGCTCGGCCCGACTAGCGGGAGAGAATGAGCAGTTCTTC,CASSSARLAGENEQFF
.,TRBJ2-7,TRBD2,TRBV27,TGTGCCAGCAGTTTGGAAGCCGGGACTAGTCCCCAGGAGCAGTACTTC,CASSLEAGTSPQEQYF
once,TRBJ2-7,.,TRBV25-1,TGTGCCAGCAGTGCCCATGGTCCAGTCCGAAGCGAGCAGTACTTC,CASSAHGPVRSEQYF
.,TRBJ2-1,.,TRBV9,TGTGCCAGCAGCGTACAAGCGGCCGCAAGGAATGAGCAGTTCTTC,CASSVQAAARNEQFF
.,TRBJ2-2,.,TRBV14,TGTGCCAGCAGCCAAAGGGAACCATCGGACACTTTAGAGTACACCGGGGAGCTGTTTTTT,CASSQREPSDTLEYTGELFF
.,TRBJ2-7,.,TRBV2,TGTGCCAGCAGTGGGACGGGCTACGAGCAGTACTTC,CASSGTGYEQYF
.,TRBJ2-7,TRBD2,TRBV11-2,TGTGCCAGCAGCTTATTAAGCTCCGGACTAGCGGGAGGGTACGAGCAGTACTTC,CASSLLSSGLAGGYEQYF
.,TRBJ2-7,.,TRBV27,TGTGCCAGCAGTTTACGACAGCCTGGGGGGTACTTC,CASSLRQPGGYF
.,TRBJ1-5,.,TRBV11-1,TGTGCCAGCAGGGGGCAGCCCCAGCATTTT,CASRGQPQHF
.,TRBJ2-3,.,TRBV7-3,TGTGCCAGCAGCTTAGGCTACAGCACAGATACGCAGTATTTT,CASSLGYSTDTQYF
.,TRBJ2-7,TRBD2,TRBV11-2,TGTGCCAGCAGACGTAGCGGGAGCTCCTACGAGCAGTACTTC,CASRRSGSSYEQYF
.,TRBJ1-2,.,TRBV5-1,TGCGCCAGCAGCGGTGACGGGGGCAACATCTATGGCTACACCTTC,CASSGDGGNIYGYTF
.,TRBJ2-5,TRBD2,TRBV7-9,TGTGCCAGCAGCCCGACCGTGGGACTAGCGGGAGGGGTCCAAGAGACCCAGTACTTC,CASSPTVGLAGGVQETQYF
.,TRBJ2-7,TRBD2,TRBV7-8,TGTGCCAGCAGCCCCCTGGCGGGAGGGCCCTACGAGCAGTACTTC,CASSPLAGGPYEQYF
few,TRBJ1-1,.,TRBV7-9,TGTGCCAGCAGCTTAGTGGTCTGGAAACCTCGGCGCACTGAAGCTTTCTTT,CASSLVVWKPRRTEAFF
.,TRBJ1-2,TRBD1,TRBV11-2,TGTGCCAGCAGCTTAGACCTCCGGACAGGGAGGGACTATGGCTACACCTTC,CASSLDLRTGRDYGYTF